These 17 T cell receptor beta chains were sequenced from one sample in a study of CD8 T cells in ankylosing spondylitis. Findings and limits, study-wide: Blood of patients with ankylosing spondylitis appeared to be characterized by a TCR beta motif of several highly homologous variants.

Using its own MiXCR run on the 5' RACE reads, TCRdb lists one record per CDR3 protein. The table lists 700,000 to 1,000,000 distinct CDR3 sequences, around 11% of them singletons. These receptors' targets are unknown. The sample was blood, either unsorted or a sorted T cell fraction (not recorded which). The receptor set was obtained from a male donor with ankylosing spondylitis.

The V call is TRBV12-3 or TRBV12-4, the J call TRBJ2-3; D remains unclear. Between the trimmed V and J ends, which lost 10 bases and 2 bases, there was a span of 16 bases. The CDR3 has 14 residues. CDR3 nucleotides: TGTGCCACCCAAATAGTCCCCTCCACAGATACGCAGTATTTT. Protein product: CATQIVPSTDTQYF.

The CDR3 bases are TGCGCCAGCAGTGAAAGCAGGGGTAATGAAAAACTGTTTTTT. Translating gives CASSESRGNEKLFF. The genes are TRBV10-2 and TRBJ1-4, with a tentative D call TRBD1 (6 bases). This CDR3 contains 14 residues. Germline V gene sequence: CDR1 WSHSY, CDR2 SAAADI. V lost 3 bases, J lost 4 bases, and 9 bases lay in between.

This clonotype was recorded a few times. This chain uses TRBV4-2 with TRBJ2-7; perhaps D is TRBD1 or TRBD2 (6 bases each). CDR1 and CDR2 from the germline V gene are LGHNA and YNFKEQ. V was pared by 3 bases and J by 0 bases, with 15 bases between. The CDR3 covers 16 residues. DNA for the CDR3: TGTGCCAGCAGCCAGGAGAGGGGGACTGCCTCCTACGAGCAGTACTTC. As protein: CASSQERGTASYEQYF.

In its sample, this clonotype was seen a few times. This chain joins TRBV20-1 and TRBJ2-2; no reliable D call. The CDR3 consists of 14 residues. Looked up from germline, CDR1 is DFQATT and CDR2 is SNEGSKA (reference sequence). With 5 bases removed from V and 8 bases from J, the gap between germline ends came to 18 bases. CDR3 bases: TGCAGTGCTGCCCAGACCTTGGGGTTGGGGGAGCTGTTTTTT. Translating gives CSAAQTLGLGELFF.

This chain links TRBV20-1 with TRBJ2-1; D may be TRBD1 (6 bases). V was shortened by 3 bases and J by 7 bases, with 16 bases between the two germline ends. Germline assignment: CDR1 DFQATT and CDR2 SNEGSKA (reference sequence). The CDR3 consists of 14 residues. CDR3 region: CSASGGSPWNEQFF. CDR3 nucleotide sequence: TGCAGTGCTAGTGGGGGCTCTCCGTGGAATGAGCAGTTCTTC.

The table lists this clonotype with a few counts. This chain uses TRBV9 with TRBJ2-5, with a possible D match to TRBD1 (5 bases). CDR3 size: 14 residues. Germline V CDR1 and CDR2: SGDLS, YYNGEE. V shed 4 bases and J shed 6 bases, with 16 bases lying between them. CDR3 in DNA: TGTGCCAGCAGCTCCCTGACAGCTCGGCAGACCCAGTACTTC. This gives the protein CASSSLTARQTQYF.

This clonotype was counted at least ten times. In DNA form, the CDR3 reads TGCAGTGCTCTACGGTCTACTAGCACAGATACGCAGTATTTT. It specifies CSALRSTSTDTQYF. The chain joins TRBV20-1 to TRBJ2-3; D uncertain. The CDR3 loop spans 14 amino acids. The germline CDR1 and CDR2 sequences are DFQATT and SNEGSKA (reference sequence). V shed 5 bases and J shed 0 bases, with 12 bases lying between them.

The table lists this clonotype with a few counts. The chain recombines TRBV6-2 or TRBV6-3 with TRBJ1-1; 8 bases are a match to TRBD1. The CDR3 is 13 residues long. CDR1 is MNHEY and CDR2 is SVGEGT in the germline V gene. Trimming at V came to 6 bases and at J to 7 bases, leaving 7 bases not matched to a gene. The CDR3 coding sequence is TGTGCCAGCAGCTTCGGACAGGGACTTGAAGCTTTCTTT. Translation: CASSFGQGLEAFF.

This clonotype was counted many times. A junction end diverges from the germline sequence, so it may reflect a read error. The chain joins TRBV4-2 to TRBJ2-7, with TRBD1 matching over 10 bases. In germline, CDR1 is LGHNA, CDR2 YNFKEQ. The CDR3 extends over 18 amino acids. CDR3 in DNA: TGTGCCAGCAGCTTCCGGGACAGGGGACCCAACAGGTCCTACCAGCAGTACTTC. Translation: CASSFRDRGPNRSYQQYF.

This clonotype has a count of ten or more. The chain combines TRBV6-1 with TRBJ2-1; 8 nucleotides agree with TRBD2. V gave up 5 bases and J gave up 4 bases; unmatched junction bases: 7. CDR3 size: 15 residues. CDR1 is MNHNS, CDR2 SASEGT, per germline. CDR3 in DNA: TGTGCCAGCAGTCCGCCGGGGGGGCATTACAATGAGCAGTTCTTC. It translates to CASSPPGGHYNEQFF.

The chain couples TRBV24-1 to TRBJ2-2; D gene unclear. V dropped 5 bases and J dropped 7 bases, with 4 bases sitting between them. There are 11 residues in the CDR3. The germline CDR1 and CDR2 sequences are KGHDR and SFDVKD. The CDR3 here is CATSVSGELFF. For the CDR3, the DNA is TGTGCCACCAGTGTCAGCGGGGAGCTGTTTTTT.

This clonotype was counted a few times. This chain connects TRBV5-6 to TRBJ2-3; D is undetermined. Germline-derived CDR1 and CDR2 are SGHDT and YYEEEE. Trimming cost V 4 bases and J 7 bases, with 16 bases left between them. There are 14 residues in the CDR3. The CDR3 loop reads CASSLGPQANTQYF. CDR3 sequence (DNA): TGTGCCAGCAGCCTAGGCCCGCAGGCGAATACGCAGTATTTT.

J is TRBJ2-5 and V is TRBV5-1, with a weak D call TRBD1 (5 bases). This CDR3 is built from 16 residues. Trimming removed 0 bases from V and 5 bases from J, with 17 bases in between. Germline V gene lookup returns CDR1 SGHRS and CDR2 YFSETQ. The CDR3 is CASSLARESSLETQYF. In nucleotides, the CDR3 is TGCGCCAGCAGCTTGGCCAGGGAATCTTCATTGGAGACCCAGTACTTC.

This clonotype has a handful of counts. V gene TRBV10-2 combines with J gene TRBJ1-6; no clear D. The CDR3 length is 15 residues. Trimming removed 6 bases from V and 3 bases from J, with 12 bases in between. CDR1 is WSHSY, CDR2 SAAADI, per germline. In nucleotides, the CDR3 is TGCGCCAGCAGGACCTTTGGAGACTATAATTCACCCCTCCACTTT. Its protein is CASRTFGDYNSPLHF.

The gene calls are TRBV7-6 and TRBJ1-2, with 7 bases that match TRBD1. The CDR3 sequence is 14 residues long. The germline gives CDR1 SGHVS, CDR2 FNYEAQ. With 5 bases clipped from V and 4 bases from J, the junction kept 7 bases outside the gene matches. The CDR3 DNA is TGTGCCAGCAGCCCCGGGACAGATCCCTATGGCTACACCTTC. Its protein is CASSPGTDPYGYTF.

This clonotype was recorded a few times. This chain links TRBV2 with TRBJ2-1; 8 bases are a match to TRBD2. This CDR3 has 11 amino acids. CDR1 is SNHLY and CDR2 is FYNNEI in the germline V gene. The trim removed 6 bases at V and 13 bases at J, leaving 5 bases unmatched. CDR3 sequence (DNA): TGTGCCAGCAGCTGGACTAGCCCCCAGTTCTTC. Its protein product is CASSWTSPQFF.

This clonotype was seen ten or more times. The gene calls are TRBV7-2 and TRBJ2-7, with 7 bases aligning to TRBD1. The CDR3 totals 14 residues. V dropped 5 bases and J dropped 2; count of bases not matched to a gene: 6. CDR1 and CDR2 from the germline V gene are SGHTA and FQGNSA. The CDR3 nucleotides are TGTGCCAGCAGCCCTAGGACAGGAACCTACGAGCAGTACTTC. Translating gives CASSPRTGTYEQYF. The variable domain in full, with the rest retrieved from reference TRBV7-2 and TRBJ2-7, is GAGVSQSPSNKVTEKGKDVELRCDPISGHTALYWYRQSLGQGLEFLIYFQGNSAPDKSGLPSDRFSAERTGGSVSTLTIQRTQQEDSAVYLCASSPRTGTYEQYFGPGTRLTVT.